This T cell receptor (beta chain) was observed in a study of cytomegalovirus exposure and HLA in healthy donors. Whole-study results and caveats: A later analysis linked a missense DCLRE1C variant to TCR beta V- and J-gene trimming. In an earlier analysis, in roughly 600 donors, most V segments appeared productive either ~90% or ~30% of the time.

CDR3 size: 13 residues. From germline, CDR1 is SGHNT and CDR2 YYREEE (reference sequence). The V gene end was trimmed by 3 bases and the J gene end by 4 bases; junction bases not matched to a gene: 0. The PCR used 60 Vbeta and 13 Jbeta primers. Generated by immunoSEQ multiplex PCR, the TCRdb table keeps only in-frame clones and is missing some. This table holds hundreds of thousands of clones, approximately 80% found once. Regarding this clone: Its antigen is still unknown.

The gene calls are TRBV5-4 and TRBJ1-2; 10 bases align to TRBD1. The TCR comes from a girl aged 10-17 years in good health and CMV-seronegative. The sample consisted of PBMCs. This CDR3 is CASSWTGGYGYTF. DNA for the CDR3: TGTGCCAGCAGCTGGACAGGGGGCTATGGCTACACCTTC.